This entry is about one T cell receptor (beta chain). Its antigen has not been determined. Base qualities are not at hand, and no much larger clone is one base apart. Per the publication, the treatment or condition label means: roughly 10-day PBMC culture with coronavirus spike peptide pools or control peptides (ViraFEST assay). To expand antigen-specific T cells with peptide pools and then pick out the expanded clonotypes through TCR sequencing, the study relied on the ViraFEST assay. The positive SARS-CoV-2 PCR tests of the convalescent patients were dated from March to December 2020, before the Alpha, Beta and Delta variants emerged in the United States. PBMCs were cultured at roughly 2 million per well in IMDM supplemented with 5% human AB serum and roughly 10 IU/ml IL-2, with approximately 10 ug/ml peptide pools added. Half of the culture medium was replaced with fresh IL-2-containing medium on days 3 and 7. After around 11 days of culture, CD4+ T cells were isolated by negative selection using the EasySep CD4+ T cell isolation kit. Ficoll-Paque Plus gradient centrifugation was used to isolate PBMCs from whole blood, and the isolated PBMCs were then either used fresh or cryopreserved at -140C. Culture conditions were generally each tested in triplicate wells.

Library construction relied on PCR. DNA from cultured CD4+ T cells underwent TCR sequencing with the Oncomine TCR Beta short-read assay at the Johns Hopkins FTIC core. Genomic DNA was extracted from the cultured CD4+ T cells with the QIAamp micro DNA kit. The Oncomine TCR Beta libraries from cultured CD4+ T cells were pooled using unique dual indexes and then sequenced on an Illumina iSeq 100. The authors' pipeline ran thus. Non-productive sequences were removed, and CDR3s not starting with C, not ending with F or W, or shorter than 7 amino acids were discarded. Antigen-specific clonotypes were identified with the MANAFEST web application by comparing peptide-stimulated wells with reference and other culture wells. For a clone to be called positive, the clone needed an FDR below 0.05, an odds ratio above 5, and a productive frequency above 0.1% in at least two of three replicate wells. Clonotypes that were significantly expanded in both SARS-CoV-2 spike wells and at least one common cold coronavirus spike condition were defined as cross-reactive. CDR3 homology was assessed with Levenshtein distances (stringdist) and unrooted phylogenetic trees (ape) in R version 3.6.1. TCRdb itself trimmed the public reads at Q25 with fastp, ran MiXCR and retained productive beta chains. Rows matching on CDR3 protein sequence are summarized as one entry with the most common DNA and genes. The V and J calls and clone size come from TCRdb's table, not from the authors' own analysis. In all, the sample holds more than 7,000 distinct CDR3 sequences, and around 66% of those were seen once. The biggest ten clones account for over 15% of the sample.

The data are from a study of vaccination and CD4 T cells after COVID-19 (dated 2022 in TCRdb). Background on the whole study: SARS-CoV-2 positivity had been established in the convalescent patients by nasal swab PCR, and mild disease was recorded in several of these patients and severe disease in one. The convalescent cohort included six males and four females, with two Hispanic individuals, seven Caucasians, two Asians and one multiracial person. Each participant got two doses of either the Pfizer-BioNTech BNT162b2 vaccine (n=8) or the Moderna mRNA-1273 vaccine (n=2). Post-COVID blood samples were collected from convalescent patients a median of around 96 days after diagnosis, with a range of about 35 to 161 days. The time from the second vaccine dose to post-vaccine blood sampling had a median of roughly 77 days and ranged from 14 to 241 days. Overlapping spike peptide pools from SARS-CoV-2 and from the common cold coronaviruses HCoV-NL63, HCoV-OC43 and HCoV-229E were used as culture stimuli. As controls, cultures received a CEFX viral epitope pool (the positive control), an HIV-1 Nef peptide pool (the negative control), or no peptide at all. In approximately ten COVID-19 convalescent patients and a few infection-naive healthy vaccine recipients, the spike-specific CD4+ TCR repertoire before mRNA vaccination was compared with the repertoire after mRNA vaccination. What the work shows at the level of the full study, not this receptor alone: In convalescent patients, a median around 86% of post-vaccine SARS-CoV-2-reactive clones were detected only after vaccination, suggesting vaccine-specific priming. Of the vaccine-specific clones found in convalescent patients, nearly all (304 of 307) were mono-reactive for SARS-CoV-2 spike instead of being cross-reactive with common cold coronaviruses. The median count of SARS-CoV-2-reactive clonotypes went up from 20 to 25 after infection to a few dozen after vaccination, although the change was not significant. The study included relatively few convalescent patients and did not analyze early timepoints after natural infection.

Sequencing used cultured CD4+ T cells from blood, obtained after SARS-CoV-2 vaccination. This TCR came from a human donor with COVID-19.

The CDR3 protein: CASSETRGAGIMETQYF. The nucleotide sequence reads TGTGCCAGCAGTGAAACTAGAGGAGCGGGGATCATGGAGACCCAGTACTTC. The rearrangement combines TRBV6-1 with TRBJ2-5, and TRBD2 aligns with 7 junction nucleotides. V is cut back by 2 bases and J by 5 bases, with 14 bases in the junction unmatched. CDR1 and CDR2 are drawn from the germline V gene: MNHNS, SASEGT. Its CDR3 holds 17 amino acids, cysteine through phenylalanine. The DNA shown is the 51-base CDR3, in frame from base 1.